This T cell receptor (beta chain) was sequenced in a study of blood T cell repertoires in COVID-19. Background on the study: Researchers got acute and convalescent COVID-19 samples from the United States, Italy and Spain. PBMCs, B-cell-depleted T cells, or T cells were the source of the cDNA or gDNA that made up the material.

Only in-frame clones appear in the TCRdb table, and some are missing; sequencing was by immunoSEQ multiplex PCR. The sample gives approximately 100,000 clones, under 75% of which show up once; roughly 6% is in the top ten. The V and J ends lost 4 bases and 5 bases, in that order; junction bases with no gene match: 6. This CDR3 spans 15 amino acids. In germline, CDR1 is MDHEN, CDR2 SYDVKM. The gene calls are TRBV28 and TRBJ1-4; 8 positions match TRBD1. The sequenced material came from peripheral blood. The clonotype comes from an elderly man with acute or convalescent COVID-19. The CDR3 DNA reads TGTGCCAGCAGTTACCGACAGGGGAGAAATGAAAAACTGTTTTTT. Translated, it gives CASSYRQGRNEKLFF.